These 27 T cell receptor beta chains were sequenced from one sample in a study of T cell changes during pregnancy in multiple sclerosis. Using immunoSEQ multiplex PCR, the repertoire was profiled, and TCRdb retains in-frame clones only, with some absent. The sample records roughly 68,000 clones, around 92% being singletons. The specimen was peripheral blood, collected in the second trimester of pregnancy. All receptors come from a female donor in good health, enrolled as a control in a pregnancy study.

The chain carries TRBV29-1 and TRBJ1-1; possible D gene TRBD1, 5 bases. The CDR3 spans 15 residues. V was pared by 6 bases and J by 0 bases, with 17 bases between. Germline-derived CDR1 and CDR2 are SQVTM and ANQGSEA. CDR3 in amino acids: CSVRGAGPMNTEAFF. The CDR3 DNA reads as TGCAGCGTGCGTGGGGCAGGTCCGATGAACACTGAAGCTTTCTTT.

This sequence joins TRBV18 and TRBJ2-5, with a possible D match to TRBD1 (6 bases). Germline CDR1 reads KGHSH; CDR2 reads LQKENI. The CDR3 is 14 residues long. Trimming removed 7 bases at V and 1 base at J, with 13 bases between. CDR3 in DNA: TGTGCCAGCTTACGAGGGGACACCCAAGAGACCCAGTACTTC. Protein: CASLRGDTQETQYF.

The rearrangement links TRBV9 to TRBJ1-2, with TRBD1 matching 9 bases. Germline CDR1 SGDLS, CDR2 YYNGEE. This CDR3 spans 14 amino acids. V gave up 4 bases and J gave up 3 bases; unmatched junction bases: 4. CDR3 residues: CASSLRTGDYGYTF. Here the CDR3 DNA reads TGTGCCAGCAGCCTTAGGACAGGGGACTATGGCTACACCTTC.

The CDR3, as DNA: TGCGCCAGCAGCCAAGATGGGCTCTCTGGGGCCAACGTCCTGACTTTC. It is translated as CASSQDGLSGANVLTF. The rearrangement uses TRBV4-3 and TRBJ2-6; no clear D. With 0 bases removed from V and 0 bases from J, the gap between germline ends came to 6 bases. Per the germline V gene, CDR1 is LGHNA and CDR2 is YSLEER. There are 16 residues in the CDR3.

The J gene is TRBJ2-7, the V gene TRBV6-1, with TRBD2 matching 7 bases. The CDR3 is made up of 14 amino acids. V gave up 6 bases and J gave up 0 bases; unmatched junction bases: 5. Per germline, CDR1 MNHNS and CDR2 SASEGT. CDR3 DNA sequence: TGTGCCAGCAGCCCCGGGACTAACTCCTACGAGCAGTACTTC. Translated: CASSPGTNSYEQYF.

The sample holds one count of this clone. Germline and junction disagree at one end, which may indicate a read error. J is TRBJ2-4 and V is TRBV6-5; TRBD1 aligns across 7 bases. This CDR3 comprises 12 residues. Germline V gives CDR1 MNHEY, CDR2 SVGAGI. The CDR3 protein is CASSGQAGMWNF. CDR3 DNA: TGTGCCAGCAGCGGACAGGCGGGTATGTGGAACTTC.

The chain joins TRBV27 to TRBJ2-7, with 8 bases identical to TRBD1. Unmatched junction bases numbered 11, after V lost 0 bases and J lost 1 base. CDR1 is MNHEY and CDR2 is SMNVEV in the germline V gene (reference sequence). The CDR3 has 18 amino acids. CDR3 nucleotides: TGTGCCAGCAGTTTATCGTCCCGGAGCAGGGGGCGTTCCTACGAGCAGTACTTC. This translates into CASSLSSRSRGRSYEQYF.

This clone occurred once. The gene calls are TRBV2 and TRBJ2-1, with 12 nucleotides matching TRBD2. J lost 9 bases, V lost 8 bases, and 5 bases had no gene match. The CDR3 runs to 13 residues. Germline-derived CDR1 and CDR2 are SNHLY and FYNNEI. The chain's CDR3 is CASPSGRAGEQFF. The CDR3 coding sequence is TGTGCCAGCCCTAGCGGGAGGGCCGGTGAGCAGTTCTTC.

The chain couples TRBV4-2 to TRBJ2-5, with 7 bases matching TRBD2. The last part of the DNA fits TRBJ2-7 better; the J call may be wrong. The CDR3 consists of 14 residues. The germline gives CDR1 LGHNA, CDR2 YNFKEQ. CDR3 region: CASSQVEREYEQYF. For the CDR3, the DNA is TGTGCCAGCAGCCAAGTCGAGCGGGAATACGAGCAGTACTTC.

V usage is TRBV28 and J usage is TRBJ1-2; D may be TRBD1 (5 bases). Trimming stripped 2 bases from V and 5 bases from J, with 15 bases between. The CDR3 spans 15 residues. Germline V gives CDR1 MDHEN, CDR2 SYDVKM. The DNA of the CDR3 is TGTGCCAGCAGTTTACCCAGGGCATTGGCTTATGGCTACACCTTC. Amino acid sequence: CASSLPRALAYGYTF.

This chain joins TRBV25-1 and TRBJ2-2; D perhaps matches TRBD2 (6 bases). Germline V gene sequence: CDR1 MGHDK, CDR2 SYGVNS. This CDR3 spans 15 amino acids. V lost 4 bases to trimming and J lost 4 bases, with 13 bases between them. The CDR3 DNA sequence: TGTGCCAGCAGTGGAACGGGAGCCACCACCGGGGAGCTGTTTTTT. Protein: CASSGTGATTGELFF.

The V gene is TRBV27, the J gene TRBJ2-7, with a weak D call TRBD1 (6 bases). Deletions cut 3 bases from V and 2 bases from J, with 11 bases between. This CDR3 is built from 14 residues. Germline V gene sequence: CDR1 MNHEY, CDR2 SMNVEV (reference sequence). This CDR3 reads CASSFGRGAYEQYF. CDR3 nucleotides: TGTGCCAGCAGTTTCGGCAGGGGCGCCTACGAGCAGTACTTC.

The V call is TRBV28, the J call TRBJ2-7; TRBD1 aligns across 7 bases. V was clipped by 3 bases and J by 3 bases; unmatched bases: 8. This CDR3 comprises 15 residues. The V gene's germline CDR1 is MDHEN and CDR2 SYDVKM. This CDR3 is CASSLNRGRDYEQYF. The CDR3 DNA is TGTGCCAGCAGTTTGAACAGGGGTAGGGACTACGAGCAGTACTTC.

The chain recombines TRBV7-9 with TRBJ2-5; D might be TRBD1 (6 bases). The V gene's germline CDR1 is SEHNR and CDR2 FQNEAQ (reference sequence). This CDR3 is 19 amino acids long. V shed 3 bases and J shed 5 bases, with 28 bases lying between them. The CDR3 bases are TGTGCCAGCAGCTTGTTGGGGAGCTGGGACACACGGAGGACGGAGACCCAGTACTTC. Residues: CASSLLGSWDTRRTETQYF.

The V call is TRBV7-2, the J call TRBJ2-3; TRBD2 aligns across 11 bases. V gave up 6 bases and J gave up 1 base; unmatched junction bases: 3. The length of the CDR3 is 15 residues. Germline-derived CDR1 and CDR2 are SGHTA and FQGNSA. The DNA of the CDR3 is TGTGCCAGCAGTTGGACTAGCGGGCGCACAGATACGCAGTATTTT. Translating it yields CASSWTSGRTDTQYF.

This chain uses TRBV7-9 with TRBJ2-7, with TRBD2 identical over 14 bases. The CDR3 covers 16 residues. Germline values: CDR1 SEHNR, CDR2 FQNEAQ (reference sequence). With 1 base clipped from V and 5 bases from J, the junction kept 4 bases outside the gene matches. In DNA form, the CDR3 reads TGTGCCAGCAGCTTAGGTGGGACTAGCGGGGGCGACGAGCAGTACTTC. It yields the protein CASSLGGTSGGDEQYF.

This chain links TRBV19 with TRBJ2-3, with a weak D call TRBD1 (6 bases). This CDR3 is 13 amino acids long. CDR1 is LNHDA and CDR2 is SQIVND in the germline V gene (reference sequence). V was trimmed by 3 bases and J by 9 bases, leaving 13 bases between them. CDR3 region: CASSIVLTGTQYF. As DNA, the CDR3 is TGTGCCAGTAGTATCGTCCTCACAGGGACGCAGTATTTT.

The V and J genes are TRBV4-2 and TRBJ2-7, with 7 bases lining up with TRBD1. Germline CDR1 is LGHNA and CDR2 is YNFKEQ. The length of the CDR3 is 15 residues. With V trimmed by 4 bases and J by 3 bases, 9 bases remained unmatched. For the CDR3, the DNA is TGTGCCAGCAGCCGAGTGGGGGACAGCCGCTACGAGCAGTACTTC. As protein: CASSRVGDSRYEQYF.

The chain carries TRBV5-1 and TRBJ2-1, with 8 bases lining up with TRBD2. J gave up 3 bases and V 5 bases, and 4 bases lay outside the gene matches. Germline CDR1 reads SGHRS; CDR2 reads YFSETQ. The CDR3 is 14 residues long. As DNA, the CDR3 is TGCGCCAGCAGTACTAGCGGCTACTACAATGAGCAGTTCTTC. It translates to CASSTSGYYNEQFF.

The sample holds one count of this clone. The chain employs TRBV18 and TRBJ1-1; D is ambiguous. Trimming stripped 4 bases from V and 0 bases from J, with 9 bases between. Germline loops: CDR1 KGHSH, CDR2 LQKENI. This CDR3 contains 14 residues. The CDR3 here is CASSQNGMNTEAFF. The CDR3 DNA is TGTGCCAGCTCACAAAACGGGATGAACACTGAAGCTTTCTTT.

This clone was seen more than once but under ten times. The chain links TRBV5-6 to TRBJ1-2, with 11 bases identical to TRBD1. Germline V gene lookup returns CDR1 SGHDT and CDR2 YYEEEE. The trim removed 4 bases at V and 4 bases at J, leaving 15 bases unmatched. This CDR3 has 18 amino acids. The CDR3 loop reads CASSGSDRGRLIRYGYTF. In DNA form, the CDR3 reads TGTGCCAGCAGCGGCTCGGACAGGGGGCGTTTGATCCGCTATGGCTACACCTTC. The variable domain in full, completed from reference TRBV5-6 and TRBJ1-2, reads DAGVTQSPTHLIKTRGQQVTLRCSPKSGHDTVSWYQQALGQGPQFIFQYYEEEERQRGNFPDRFSGHQFPNYSSELNVNALLLGDSALYLCASSGSDRGRLIRYGYTFGSGTRLTVV.

This clone was counted between two and nine times. V gene TRBV10-1 combines with J gene TRBJ2-7; D may be TRBD2 (6 bases). The germline V gene encodes CDR1 WNHNN and CDR2 SYGVQD (reference sequence). The CDR3 is 12 amino acids. Trimming took 2 bases from V and 6 from J, leaving 8 bases between them. Here the CDR3 DNA reads TGCGCCAGCAGTGAGACCGGGGGCGAGCAGTACTTC. Protein: CASSETGGEQYF.

The J gene is TRBJ2-7, the V gene TRBV28; 8 positions match TRBD2. V gave up 8 bases and J gave up 4 bases; unmatched junction bases: 13. Per germline, CDR1 MDHEN and CDR2 SYDVKM. This CDR3 is 15 amino acids long. The CDR3 DNA reads TGTGCCAGCGGAAAAGCGGGAGAGCTTCCGTACGAGCAGTACTTC. It yields the protein CASGKAGELPYEQYF.

This chain joins TRBV18 and TRBJ2-3; D unclear. Trimming left V 1 base short and J 3 bases short, with 8 bases between. This CDR3 spans 14 amino acids. Germline-derived CDR1 and CDR2 are KGHSH and LQKENI. The CDR3 DNA follows: TGTGCCAGCTCACCACTAGCCCGAACAGATACGCAGTATTTT. It specifies CASSPLARTDTQYF.

This clone was observed a single time. The chain couples TRBV28 to TRBJ2-7, with a weak D call TRBD1 (5 bases). This CDR3 contains 17 residues. Trimming left V 5 bases short and J 2 bases short, with 22 bases between. Per germline, CDR1 MDHEN and CDR2 SYDVKM. The DNA of the CDR3 is TGTGCCAGCAGTCAAGGACAAGGATATCCCCGGCCCTACGAGCAGTACTTC. As protein: CASSQGQGYPRPYEQYF.

The chain joins TRBV7-6 to TRBJ2-3, with 8 positions matching TRBD2. This CDR3 comprises 16 residues. J was trimmed by 4 bases and V by 3 bases; bases with no gene match: 9. The germline V gene has CDR1 SGHVS and CDR2 FNYEAQ. CDR3 residues: CASSFMGAGVADTQYF. The CDR3 DNA is TGTGCCAGCAGCTTTATGGGAGCGGGAGTCGCAGATACGCAGTATTTT.

The CDR3 DNA is TGTGCCAGCAGCCCAAGGAGCTCCTACAATGAGCAGTTCTTC. As protein: CASSPRSSYNEQFF. J is TRBJ2-1 and V is TRBV7-9; D remains unclear. Germline values: CDR1 SEHNR, CDR2 FQNEAQ (reference sequence). There are 14 residues in the CDR3. Trimming took 5 bases from V and 0 from J, leaving 8 bases between them.